These 30 T cell receptor beta chains were sequenced from one sample in a study of beta chain features in type 1 diabetes. Study outcomes and limitations: All four CD4+ subsets of Type 1 diabetes patients contained TCRB CDR3s that were moderately but significantly shorter.

Isolated RNA was reverse transcribed in full, so expressed TCRB transcripts were sequenced. TCRdb's copy holds only in-frame clones and misses some; the assay was immunoSEQ multiplex PCR. The top ten hold about 1% of the sample, which has almost 350,000 clones, 9.3% seen once. The antigens for these receptors are not known. Sequencing input: central memory CD4+ T cells from blood. The receptors come from a man aged 30 to 45 with type 1 diabetes.

This clone is deemed medium-sized (0.01 to 0.1%). V gene TRBV7-2 combines with J gene TRBJ1-5; 7 bases are a match to TRBD1. The CDR3 is 15 residues long. V lost 5 bases to trimming and J lost 2 bases; unmatched junction nucleotides: 6. Germline loops: CDR1 SGHTA, CDR2 FQGNSA. For the CDR3, the DNA is TGTGCCAGCAGCGAACAGGGGATGGGCAATCAGCCCCAGCATTTT. Encoded protein: CASSEQGMGNQPQHF. Complete variable domain (other parts from reference TRBV7-2 and TRBJ1-5): GAGVSQSPSNKVTEKGKDVELRCDPISGHTALYWYRQSLGQGLEFLIYFQGNSAPDKSGLPSDRFSAERTGGSVSTLTIQRTQQEDSAVYLCASSEQGMGNQPQHFGDGTRLSIL.

This clone has a count of ten or more. The chain combines TRBV10-2 with TRBJ2-7; the D gene is possibly TRBD1 (6 bases). Trimming removed 2 bases from V and 2 bases from J, with 10 bases in between. Germline CDR1 WSHSY, CDR2 SAAADI. The CDR3 runs 14 residues. The CDR3 loop is CASSEPGQTYEQYF. The CDR3 region has the DNA TGCGCCAGCAGTGAGCCAGGACAGACCTACGAGCAGTACTTC.

This clone was found a few times. The chain combines TRBV9 with TRBJ2-5; TRBD1 aligns across 7 bases. The CDR3 totals 16 residues. CDR1 is SGDLS, CDR2 YYNGEE, per germline. V dropped 0 bases and J dropped 5; count of bases not matched to a gene: 10. The CDR3 bases are TGTGCCAGCAGCGTAGGAGGACAGGCCAATCGGGAGACCCAGTACTTC. Its translation is CASSVGGQANRETQYF. The variable domain in full, with the rest retrieved from reference TRBV9 and TRBJ2-5, is DSGVTQTPKHLITATGQRVTLRCSPRSGDLSVYWYQQSLDQGLQFLIQYYNGEERAKGNILERFSAQQFPDLHSELNLSSLELGDSALYFCASSVGGQANRETQYFGPGTRLLVL.

The rearrangement links TRBV2 to TRBJ2-1; tentatively, D is TRBD2 (6 bases). V gave up 6 bases and J gave up 7 bases, with 22 bases separating them. The germline CDR1 and CDR2 sequences are SNHLY and FYNNEI. The CDR3 is 16 amino acids. The CDR3: CASREQPAAGGNEQFF. DNA of the CDR3: TGTGCCAGCAGGGAACAGCCAGCAGCCGGAGGGAATGAGCAGTTCTTC.

CDR3 DNA: TGTGCCAGCAGCTTAGGTCGACCGGACTACTACGAGCAGTACTTC. Translated, it gives CASSLGRPDYYEQYF. J is TRBJ2-7 and V is TRBV7-2; tentative D call: TRBD2 (6 bases). CDR3 length: 15 residues. Germline values: CDR1 SGHTA, CDR2 FQGNSA. The V and J ends lost 1 base and 3 bases respectively, with 13 bases between them.

This clone was seen a few times. The genes are TRBV30 and TRBJ2-1; perhaps TRBD1 as D (6 bases). From germline, CDR1 is GTSNPN and CDR2 SVGIG (reference sequence). The CDR3 is 18 residues long. Trimming took off 3 bases at V and 6 bases at J, with 27 bases between the two ends. DNA for the CDR3: TGTGCCTGGAGCCGGGAAGGCACCAGGGGAAGAGGCGTCAATGAGCAGTTCTTC. It codes for CAWSREGTRGRGVNEQFF. Supplemented by reference TRBV30 and TRBJ2-1, the full variable domain reads SQTIHQWPATLVQPVGSPLSLECTVEGTSNPNLYWYRQAAGRGLQLLFYSVGIGQISSEVPQNLSASRPQDRQFILSSKKLLLSDSGFYLCAWSREGTRGRGVNEQFFGPGTRLTVL.

The rearrangement uses TRBV25-1 and TRBJ2-2, with D perhaps being TRBD1 or TRBD2 (5 bases each). Germline V gene data show CDR1 as MGHDK and CDR2 as SYGVNS. The CDR3 is 14 residues long. The ends were cut back, 6 bases at V and 3 bases at J, with 11 bases in the middle. For the CDR3, the DNA is TGTGCCAGCAGCTGGGGCGGGCACACCGGGGAGCTGTTTTTT. Its translation is CASSWGGHTGELFF.

A few counts support this clone. This rearrangement joins TRBV7-9 to TRBJ1-1, with D possibly matching TRBD1 (5 bases). CDR1 is SEHNR and CDR2 is FQNEAQ in the germline V gene (reference sequence). The CDR3 is 15 amino acids. The V gene lost 2 bases and the J gene lost 3 bases, with 13 bases spanning the gap. CDR3 nucleotides: TGTGCCAGCAGCTTATTAAACGGAGGGGACACTGAAGCTTTCTTT. This gives the protein CASSLLNGGDTEAFF.

In this sample, this clone turned up a few times. A clone one base away is much larger, so this may be a read error. The chain uses TRBV6-6 and TRBJ1-2, with 7 bases that match TRBD1. V lost 6 bases, J lost 2 bases, and 0 bases stayed unmatched. CDR1 and CDR2 from the germline V gene are MNHNY and SVGAGI (reference sequence). CDR3 length equals 12 residues. CDR3 amino acids: CASRGQNYGYTF. DNA of the CDR3: TGTGCCAGCAGGGGACAGAACTATGGCTACACCTTC.

The chain links TRBV29-1 to TRBJ1-1; TRBD1 matches 12 bases. Germline CDR1 reads SQVTM; CDR2 reads ANQGSEA. The CDR3 runs 15 residues. The V and J ends lost 7 bases and 4 bases, in that order; junction bases with no gene match: 10. CDR3 loop: CSGAPGQGAGTEAFF. Here the CDR3 DNA reads TGCAGCGGCGCTCCGGGACAGGGGGCTGGCACTGAAGCTTTCTTT.

This clone came up many times. The V gene is TRBV7-2, the J gene TRBJ2-5; TRBD2 might be the D (7 bases). Germline V gene sequence: CDR1 SGHTA, CDR2 FQGNSA. Trimming removed 5 bases from V and 4 bases from J, with 11 bases in between. This CDR3 spans 13 amino acids. The chain's CDR3 is CASSGGATETQYF. DNA of the CDR3: TGTGCCAGCAGCGGGGGGGCGACAGAGACCCAGTACTTC.

The chain uses TRBV2 and TRBJ2-1; 10 nucleotides match TRBD1. V lost 7 bases and J lost 8; bases outside the gene matches: 5. Germline CDR1 and CDR2: SNHLY and FYNNEI. The CDR3 consists of 13 residues. The CDR3 sequence: CASTGQGVDEQFF. CDR3 DNA: TGTGCCAGCACCGGACAGGGGGTCGATGAGCAGTTCTTC.

The sample holds a few counts of this clone. This chain uses TRBV6-1 with TRBJ1-4; the D is unclear. Trimming left V 4 bases short and J 4 bases short, with 7 bases between. Germline V gene sequence: CDR1 MNHNS, CDR2 SASEGT. The CDR3 is made up of 13 amino acids. The CDR3 region is CASSVQFNEKLFF. For the CDR3, the DNA is TGTGCCAGCAGTGTCCAGTTTAATGAAAAACTGTTTTTT.

This clone was detected a few times. V and J are TRBV4-1 and TRBJ2-1; 11 positions match TRBD2. The CDR3 has 15 residues. The V and J ends lost 1 base and 8 bases, in that order; junction bases with no gene match: 4. CDR1 and CDR2 (germline): MGHRA, YSYEKL. In nucleotides, the CDR3 is TGCGCCAGCAGCCAAGCTAGCGGGGGGTTTGATGAGCAGTTCTTC. Translating it yields CASSQASGGFDEQFF.

The sample holds a few counts of this clone. Other DNA sequences of this sample code for an identical CDR3. This sequence joins TRBV29-1 and TRBJ2-2, with a tentative D call TRBD1 (6 bases). Trimming took 3 bases from V and 2 from J, leaving 7 bases between them. Looked up from germline, CDR1 is SQVTM and CDR2 is ANQGSEA. This CDR3 has 13 amino acids. Here the CDR3 DNA reads TGCAGCGTTGACAGGGGAAACACCGGGGAGCTGTTTTTT. It codes for CSVDRGNTGELFF.

This clone was recorded a few times. The same CDR3 arises from other DNA sequences in this sample as well. The chain links TRBV7-9 to TRBJ1-2; TRBD1 matches 7 bases. This CDR3 spans 12 amino acids. With V trimmed by 3 bases and J by 5 bases, 0 bases remained unmatched. The germline V gene has CDR1 SEHNR and CDR2 FQNEAQ (reference sequence). As DNA, the CDR3 is TGTGCCAGCAGCTTGACAGGGTATGGCTACACCTTC. This gives the protein CASSLTGYGYTF.

The chain links TRBV30 to TRBJ2-6, with D maybe TRBD2 (5 bases). CDR3 length: 15 residues. Deletions cut 8 bases from V and 0 bases from J, with 14 bases between. Germline V lookup: CDR1 GTSNPN, CDR2 SVGIG (reference sequence). This CDR3 reads CAGGKGSSGANVLTF. CDR3 in DNA: TGTGCCGGAGGTAAAGGGAGCTCTGGGGCCAACGTCCTGACTTTC.

This clone turned up a few times. The V call is TRBV4-3, the J call TRBJ2-2; TRBD1 matches 8 bases. V dropped 4 bases and J dropped 1; count of bases not matched to a gene: 2. This CDR3 is 15 amino acids long. The V gene's germline CDR1 is LGHNA and CDR2 YSLEER. This chain's CDR3 is CASSPGTGNTGELFF. CDR3 coding DNA: TGCGCCAGCAGCCCGGGGACAGGGAACACCGGGGAGCTGTTTTTT.

The genes are TRBV5-8 and TRBJ2-5, with 8 bases aligning to TRBD1. Germline lookup yields CDR1 SGHTS and CDR2 YDEGEE. This CDR3 is built from 14 residues. Losses at the gene ends were 0 bases for V and 5 bases for J; bases not matched to a gene: 3. CDR3 bases: TGTGCCAGCAGCTTGGGGGGACAGGTGGAGACCCAGTACTTC. This encodes CASSLGGQVETQYF.

About this clone itself: A single base is all that separates this from a far larger clone, so a read error is likely. Other DNA sequences in the same sample also yield this CDR3. The chain carries TRBV7-2 and TRBJ2-5, with D hard to call. The CDR3 consists of 12 residues. V was shortened by 0 bases and J by 5 bases, with 4 bases between the two germline ends. Germline CDR1 reads SGHTA; CDR2 reads FQGNSA. This chain's CDR3 is CASSLAGETQYF. CDR3 bases: TGTGCCAGCAGCTTAGCGGGGGAGACCCAGTACTTC.

The table lists this clone with a few counts. The V gene is TRBV9, the J gene TRBJ2-1; D is possibly TRBD1 (6 bases). The CDR3 totals 16 residues. Germline V CDR1 and CDR2: SGDLS, YYNGEE. With 0 bases removed from V and 2 bases from J, the gap between germline ends came to 12 bases. CDR3 nucleotide sequence: TGTGCCAGCAGCGTAGAGGCCAGGGGAGCCTACAATGAGCAGTTCTTC. Encoded protein: CASSVEARGAYNEQFF.

This clone was recorded a few times. V usage is TRBV9 and J usage is TRBJ2-3; D is perhaps TRBD2 (6 bases). The germline V gene encodes CDR1 SGDLS and CDR2 YYNGEE. This CDR3 spans 14 amino acids. The V and J ends lost 4 bases and 2 bases respectively, with 11 bases between them. The CDR3 DNA follows: TGTGCCAGCAGCCGGGACTCACACACAGATACGCAGTATTTT. Protein product: CASSRDSHTDTQYF.

The sample holds a few counts of this clone. The chain couples TRBV28 to TRBJ1-4; D gene uncertain. Trimming cost V 6 bases and J 8 bases, with 10 bases left between them. Germline values: CDR1 MDHEN, CDR2 SYDVKM. The CDR3 runs to 12 residues. The CDR3 coding sequence is TGTGCCAGCAGGACCTTATTGGAAAAACTGTTTTTT. It yields the protein CASRTLLEKLFF.

As for this clone: A much larger clone sits a single nucleotide away, making a read error possible. The rearrangement joins TRBV5-1 to TRBJ2-2; D remains unclear. Germline CDR1 reads SGHRS; CDR2 reads YFSETQ. This CDR3 spans 14 amino acids. Deletions cut 0 bases from V and 1 base from J, with 4 bases between. The CDR3 spells CASSLDRNTGELFF. CDR3 in DNA: TGCGCCAGCAGCTTGGACAGGAACACCGGGGAGCTGTTTTTT.

In DNA form, the CDR3 reads TGTGCCAGCAGCTCACAAAAAAATGGCCTGGGACAGGGTGGCTATGGCTACACCTTC. It codes for CASSSQKNGLGQGGYGYTF. The genes are TRBV7-2 and TRBJ1-2; 9 bases match TRBD1. The ends lost 4 bases at V and 4 bases at J; junction bases unmatched: 19. In germline, CDR1 is SGHTA, CDR2 FQGNSA. The CDR3 runs to 19 residues.

This clone was seen more than once but under ten times. The CDR3 DNA follows: TGTGCCAGCAGGTATACAGGGGAAAACTATGGCTACACCTTC. Its translation is CASRYTGENYGYTF. V usage is TRBV6-5 and J usage is TRBJ1-2; 7 bases line up with TRBD1. V shed 6 bases, J shed 2 bases, and the junction held 6 bases outside the gene matches. CDR1 is MNHEY, CDR2 SVGAGI, per germline. This CDR3 is 14 amino acids long.

The table lists this clone with a few counts. The chain has TRBV29-1 and TRBJ2-7; the match to TRBD2 covers 10 bases. Germline V lookup: CDR1 SQVTM, CDR2 ANQGSEA. Losses at the gene ends were 4 bases for V and 1 base for J; bases not matched to a gene: 4. The CDR3 runs to 14 residues. The CDR3 DNA reads TGCAGCGTTGGTCTAGCGGGGGCTTCCTACGAGCAGTACTTC. Translating gives CSVGLAGASYEQYF.

V usage is TRBV4-3 and J usage is TRBJ2-1, with a tentative D call TRBD1 (8 bases). Deletions cut 2 bases from V and 9 bases from J, with 17 bases between. This CDR3 comprises 15 residues. Germline V gene data show CDR1 as LGHNA and CDR2 as YSLEER. CDR3 loop: CASSQRTGRAGEQFF. In nucleotides, the CDR3 is TGCGCCAGCAGCCAACGGACAGGGAGGGCCGGTGAGCAGTTCTTC.

This clone came up a few times. V usage is TRBV25-1 and J usage is TRBJ2-5, with D hard to call. This CDR3 is 10 amino acids long. Germline V gives CDR1 MGHDK, CDR2 SYGVNS. V lost 7 bases and J lost 2, with 2 bases in between. The DNA of the CDR3 is TGTGCCAGCAAACAAGAGACCCAGTACTTC. Amino acid sequence: CASKQETQYF.

The table lists this clone with a few counts. The chain carries TRBV4-3 and TRBJ2-3; TRBD1 or TRBD2 may be the D gene (5 bases each). The V gene's germline CDR1 is LGHNA and CDR2 YSLEER. This CDR3 has 17 residues. V lost 0 bases, J lost 2 bases, and 15 bases lay in between. The CDR3 bases are TGCGCCAGCAGCCAAGATCACAGAGGGGCATACACAGATACGCAGTATTTT. Translating it yields CASSQDHRGAYTDTQYF.